A selection of T cell receptor beta chains follows, all from one sample in a study of blood T cell repertoires in COVID-19. Only in-frame clones appear in the TCRdb table, and some are missing; sequencing was by immunoSEQ multiplex PCR. The sample holds roughly 100,000 clones, 86% seen once. Sequencing used peripheral blood. Source of these receptors: a woman over 75 with acute or convalescent COVID-19. The CDR3 runs from the conserved cysteine through the conserved F or W. A D gene is named only where the DNA matches it firmly. Rows may omit the clone size; those that give it use once, few, many or a size class.

d_gene: TRBD1; abundance: .; j_gene: TRBJ1-6; v_gene: TRBV7-3; CDR3nt: TGTGCCAGCAGCTTAGTTGGGACAGGGAGTTCACCCCTCCACTTT; CDR3aa: CASSLVGTGSSPLHF
d_gene: .; abundance: .; j_gene: TRBJ2-7; v_gene: TRBV2; CDR3nt: TGTGCCAGCAGCGCACCGGCAGGGTCCAAGCAGTACTTC; CDR3aa: CASSAPAGSKQYF
d_gene: .; abundance: .; j_gene: TRBJ2-1; v_gene: TRBV7-2; CDR3nt: TGTGCCAGCAGCTTAACAGACAATGAGCAGTTCTTC; CDR3aa: CASSLTDNEQFF
d_gene: .; abundance: .; j_gene: TRBJ2-2; v_gene: TRBV30; CDR3nt: TGTGCCTGGACCTCGGACAACGCGAACACCGGGGAGCTGTTTTTT; CDR3aa: CAWTSDNANTGELFF
d_gene: TRBD1; abundance: once; j_gene: TRBJ1-4; v_gene: TRBV30; CDR3nt: TGTGCCTGGAGTCCAGGGGGACTTGAAAAACTGTTTTTT; CDR3aa: CAWSPGGLEKLFF
d_gene: TRBD1; abundance: .; j_gene: TRBJ1-1; v_gene: TRBV6-4; CDR3nt: TGTGCCAGCAGCCCAGGGGGCGCCGCCACTGAAGCTTTCTTT; CDR3aa: CASSPGGAATEAFF
d_gene: TRBD1; abundance: .; j_gene: TRBJ1-2; v_gene: TRBV2; CDR3nt: TGTGCCAGCAGCGCTGTGACAGGGTGGGGATATGGCTACACCTTC; CDR3aa: CASSAVTGWGYGYTF
d_gene: TRBD2; abundance: .; j_gene: TRBJ2-7; v_gene: TRBV29-1; CDR3nt: TGCAGCGTTGAAGATCCTAGCGGGGGTCCCTACGAGCAGTACTTC; CDR3aa: CSVEDPSGGPYEQYF
d_gene: .; abundance: .; j_gene: TRBJ2-2; v_gene: TRBV9; CDR3nt: TGTGCCAGCAGCGTACTATCGGGGGAAACCCTCACCGGGGAGCTGTTTTTT; CDR3aa: CASSVLSGETLTGELFF
d_gene: TRBD1; abundance: .; j_gene: TRBJ2-1; v_gene: TRBV7-3; CDR3nt: TGTGCCAGCAGCCTGGGACAGAATGAGCAGTTCTTC; CDR3aa: CASSLGQNEQFF
d_gene: .; abundance: .; j_gene: TRBJ2-7; v_gene: TRBV5-8; CDR3nt: TGTGCCAGCAGCTTGGGTCGACAGCTCCTTACCTACGAGCAGTACTTC; CDR3aa: CASSLGRQLLTYEQYF
d_gene: .; abundance: .; j_gene: TRBJ1-1; v_gene: TRBV7-8; CDR3nt: TGTGCCAGCAGCTTCAAGCAGGATCTGAACACTGAAGCTTTCTTT; CDR3aa: CASSFKQDLNTEAFF
d_gene: TRBD1; abundance: .; j_gene: TRBJ2-7; v_gene: TRBV27; CDR3nt: TGTGCCAGCAGTTTAAGGGCAGGGGGCCTTTACGAGCAGTACTTC; CDR3aa: CASSLRAGGLYEQYF
d_gene: .; abundance: .; j_gene: TRBJ1-1; v_gene: TRBV5-4; CDR3nt: TGTGCCAGCAGCTTGCTCGGGATTTTGGATACTGAAGCTTTCTTT; CDR3aa: CASSLLGILDTEAFF
d_gene: .; abundance: .; j_gene: TRBJ1-1; v_gene: TRBV29-1; CDR3nt: TGCAGCGTCGCGGACTCCCCGGGAGCTTTCTTT; CDR3aa: CSVADSPGAFF
d_gene: TRBD2; abundance: once; j_gene: TRBJ2-3; v_gene: TRBV10-3; CDR3nt: TGTGCCACCTCGAGCGGGGGGCTTAGCACAGATACGCAGTATTTT; CDR3aa: CATSSGGLSTDTQYF
d_gene: .; abundance: few; j_gene: TRBJ2-7; v_gene: TRBV5-1; CDR3nt: TGCGCCAGCAGCTTGGCCTGGCGGGGTTCCTACGAGCAGTACTTC; CDR3aa: CASSLAWRGSYEQYF
d_gene: TRBD2; abundance: .; j_gene: TRBJ2-1; v_gene: TRBV7-8; CDR3nt: TGTGCCAGCAGCGCGTGGACTAGCGGAGGGGAGCAGTTCTTC; CDR3aa: CASSAWTSGGEQFF
d_gene: TRBD1; abundance: .; j_gene: TRBJ1-2; v_gene: TRBV7-3; CDR3nt: TGTGCCAGCAGCTCTCCGGGACAGGGGTTCTATGGCTACACCTTC; CDR3aa: CASSSPGQGFYGYTF
d_gene: TRBD1; abundance: .; j_gene: TRBJ2-2; v_gene: TRBV19; CDR3nt: TGTGCCAGTAGGGGACAGGGATCCGGGGAGCTGTTTTTT; CDR3aa: CASRGQGSGELFF
d_gene: .; abundance: .; j_gene: TRBJ1-2; v_gene: TRBV7-8; CDR3nt: TGTGCCAGCAGCTTAGCGGGCAACAACTATGGCTACACCTTC; CDR3aa: CASSLAGNNYGYTF
d_gene: .; abundance: .; j_gene: TRBJ1-2; v_gene: TRBV30; CDR3nt: TGTGCCTGGAACATCCAGAACTATGGCTACACCTTC; CDR3aa: CAWNIQNYGYTF
d_gene: .; abundance: once; j_gene: TRBJ2-3; v_gene: TRBV10-3; CDR3nt: TGTGCCATCAAGTCGGACAGGGGTAGCGGGGGTATTTTCGATACGCAGTATTTT; CDR3aa: CAIKSDRGSGGIFDTQYF
d_gene: TRBD1; abundance: .; j_gene: TRBJ2-3; v_gene: TRBV5-1; CDR3nt: TGCGCCAGCAGCGGACAGGGGAGCACAGATACGCAGTATTTT; CDR3aa: CASSGQGSTDTQYF
d_gene: TRBD2; abundance: .; j_gene: TRBJ2-5; v_gene: TRBV4-2; CDR3nt: TGTGCCAGCAGCCAGGCTGGACTAGCCAAGGTGGAGACCCAGTACTTC; CDR3aa: CASSQAGLAKVETQYF
d_gene: .; abundance: .; j_gene: TRBJ1-3; v_gene: TRBV5-1; CDR3nt: TGCGCCAGCAGCTTGGAAGGTCAGGGGTCTGGAAACACCATATATTTT; CDR3aa: CASSLEGQGSGNTIYF
d_gene: TRBD1; abundance: .; j_gene: TRBJ2-2; v_gene: TRBV19; CDR3nt: TGTGCCAGTAGTAGACAGGGTCCCGGGGAGCTGTTTTTT; CDR3aa: CASSRQGPGELFF
d_gene: .; abundance: once; j_gene: TRBJ2-2; v_gene: TRBV11-2; CDR3nt: TGTGCCAGCAGCTTAGAGCAGGTGGCCGGGGAGCTGTTTTTT; CDR3aa: CASSLEQVAGELFF
d_gene: .; abundance: .; j_gene: TRBJ2-2; v_gene: TRBV5-1; CDR3nt: TGCGCCAGCAGCTTGGGTAGGACTAACACCGGGGAGCTGTTTTTT; CDR3aa: CASSLGRTNTGELFF
d_gene: TRBD1; abundance: few; j_gene: TRBJ1-1; v_gene: TRBV2; CDR3nt: TGTGCCAGCAGTGTGGACAGGGCGGTTACTGAAGCTTTCTTT; CDR3aa: CASSVDRAVTEAFF
d_gene: TRBD2; abundance: .; j_gene: TRBJ2-2; v_gene: TRBV6-5; CDR3nt: TGTGCCAGCAGTTCGCCCGGGGGGGCCTACGGGGAGCTGTTTTTT; CDR3aa: CASSSPGGAYGELFF
d_gene: TRBD1; abundance: once; j_gene: TRBJ1-4; v_gene: TRBV19; CDR3nt: TGTGCCAGTAGTATGGACGGGAGACAGGGTGAAAAACTGTTTTTT; CDR3aa: CASSMDGRQGEKLFF
d_gene: TRBD2; abundance: once; j_gene: TRBJ2-1; v_gene: TRBV24-1; CDR3nt: TGTGCCACCAGTGATCCGGGGGGGGGAAATGAGCAGTTCTTC; CDR3aa: CATSDPGGGNEQFF
d_gene: .; abundance: .; j_gene: TRBJ1-1; v_gene: TRBV7-2; CDR3nt: TGTGCCAGCAAAGCACTCCTCACTGAAGCTTTCTTT; CDR3aa: CASKALLTEAFF
d_gene: .; abundance: .; j_gene: TRBJ2-7; v_gene: TRBV20-1; CDR3nt: TGCAGTGCTGAGGGGGCCTACGAGCAGTACTTC; CDR3aa: CSAEGAYEQYF
d_gene: TRBD1; abundance: .; j_gene: TRBJ1-2; v_gene: TRBV5-1; CDR3nt: TGCGCCAGCAGCAGCAGGGACAGGGGACCCTATGGCTACACCTTC; CDR3aa: CASSSRDRGPYGYTF
d_gene: .; abundance: .; j_gene: TRBJ1-2; v_gene: TRBV5-6; CDR3nt: TGTGCCAGCAGCCCCTCCGGGGGGCTCGGCTACACCTTC; CDR3aa: CASSPSGGLGYTF
d_gene: TRBD2; abundance: .; j_gene: TRBJ2-1; v_gene: TRBV7-3; CDR3nt: TGTGCCAGCAGCTTAAAGGCTAGCGGGGGGTACAATGAGCAGTTCTTC; CDR3aa: CASSLKASGGYNEQFF
d_gene: .; abundance: .; j_gene: TRBJ2-7; v_gene: TRBV28; CDR3nt: TGTGCCAGCAGTTTGGTCCTATACCCCTACGAGCAGTACTTC; CDR3aa: CASSLVLYPYEQYF
d_gene: .; abundance: .; j_gene: TRBJ2-2; v_gene: TRBV5-1; CDR3nt: TGCGCCAGCAGCCCATATCAGGCCGGGGAGCTGTTTTTT; CDR3aa: CASSPYQAGELFF
d_gene: .; abundance: .; j_gene: TRBJ2-7; v_gene: TRBV7-2; CDR3nt: TGTGCCAGCAGCTTAGGGACAGTCTACGAGCAGTACTTC; CDR3aa: CASSLGTVYEQYF
d_gene: TRBD1; abundance: few; j_gene: TRBJ1-2; v_gene: TRBV5-5; CDR3nt: TGTGCCAGCAGCCGACAGGGGGCGTTTAACTATGGCTACACCTTC; CDR3aa: CASSRQGAFNYGYTF
d_gene: TRBD1; abundance: .; j_gene: TRBJ1-4; v_gene: TRBV10-2; CDR3nt: TGCGCCACCCGGGACAGGGCTCGAAATGAAAAACTGTTTTTT; CDR3aa: CATRDRARNEKLFF
d_gene: .; abundance: once; j_gene: TRBJ2-7; v_gene: TRBV15; CDR3nt: TGTGCCACCAGCAGAGATCTCTCGGGTTACGAGCAGTACTTC; CDR3aa: CATSRDLSGYEQYF
d_gene: .; abundance: .; j_gene: TRBJ1-1; v_gene: TRBV5-5; CDR3nt: TGTGCCAGCAGCTTGGCCCTCCAGAGGACTGAAGCTTTCTTT; CDR3aa: CASSLALQRTEAFF
d_gene: TRBD1; abundance: .; j_gene: TRBJ2-5; v_gene: TRBV15; CDR3nt: TGTGCCACCAGCAGAGATCTTGGACAGGGGAAGACCCAGTACTTC; CDR3aa: CATSRDLGQGKTQYF
d_gene: .; abundance: .; j_gene: TRBJ2-5; v_gene: TRBV11-2; CDR3nt: TGTGCCAGCAGCTTAGATTTTGAGGTTCAAGAGACCCAGTACTTC; CDR3aa: CASSLDFEVQETQYF
d_gene: .; abundance: .; j_gene: TRBJ2-2; v_gene: TRBV2; CDR3nt: TGTGCCAGCAGGATGAGGACACCGACCGGGGAGCTGTTTTTT; CDR3aa: CASRMRTPTGELFF
d_gene: .; abundance: .; j_gene: TRBJ1-2; v_gene: TRBV3-1/TRBV3-2; CDR3nt: TGTGCCAGCAGCCACACAGGGAGGGCTAACTATGGCTACACCTTC; CDR3aa: CASSHTGRANYGYTF
d_gene: .; abundance: .; j_gene: TRBJ2-3; v_gene: TRBV11-2; CDR3nt: TGTGCCAGCAGCTTAATGGGGCAAGGGGATACGCAGTATTTT; CDR3aa: CASSLMGQGDTQYF
d_gene: TRBD2; abundance: .; j_gene: TRBJ2-5; v_gene: TRBV11-2; CDR3nt: TGTGCCAGCAGCTTAGTAGCGGGGGGAGGTGAGACCCAGTACTTC; CDR3aa: CASSLVAGGGETQYF